A single TCR beta chain is shown here with its context. The antigen is not known. A much bigger clone sits one base away, suggesting this may be a read error. The sample contains more than one DNA sequence encoding this CDR3. Terminally differentiated effector memory CD45RA+ cells were excluded by CCR7 positive selection of CD45RO-negative cells. This CDR3 has 12 residues. Trimming stripped 3 bases from V and 3 bases from J, with 7 bases between. In germline, CDR1 is SGHRS, CDR2 YFSETQ. This sample was taken from a study of shared clonotypes between healthy human individuals. Genomic DNA from each subset was divided evenly over several immunoSEQ plates. The data were produced by immunoSEQ multiplex PCR, yet TCRdb's version contains in-frame clones alone and is incomplete. The sample yields about 2.2 million clones, about 93% seen once. Study observations and caveats: Larger estimated richness was generally seen in naive subsets than in memory subsets.

The chain links TRBV5-1 to TRBJ2-7; possibly TRBD1 for D (6 bases). The sequence derives from a man aged 18 to 35 in good health. Some clones in this sample may be carry-over from other donors' samples. The sequenced sample consisted of naive CD8+ T cells from PBMCs. The CDR3 loop is CASSSDSYEQYF. Here the CDR3 DNA reads TGCGCCAGCAGCTCGGACAGCTACGAGCAGTACTTC.